This record looks at one T cell receptor beta chain sequence and its context. The antigen is not known. Treatment given: roughly 18 received Ad26.COV2.S at low or high dose, single or two shots; about 5 received placebo; per-sample allocation not given. Day 63 after the first vaccine or placebo injection was the time point for sampling. This record belongs to a study of Ad26.COV2.S vaccination and SARS-CoV-2 variants. General study results and limits: Breadth of non-spike TCRs did not differ between vaccinees and placebo recipients.

Germline-derived CDR1 and CDR2 are SGHRS and YFSETQ. The CDR3 consists of 14 residues. Trimming took off 1 base at V and 8 bases at J, with 10 bases between the two ends. Produced via immunoSEQ multiplex PCR; TCRdb's table is partial and in-frame only. The sample has about 480,000 clones, around nine tenths seen once; the top ten hold more than 10%. The rearrangement uses TRBV5-1 and TRBJ1-6, with D possibly TRBD1 on 5 matching bases. Source: peripheral blood, taken in a trial of Ad26.COV2.S vaccine versus placebo. This TCR came from a person between 18 and 59 years old who received the Ad26.COV2.S COVID-19 vaccine or a placebo. In nucleotides, the CDR3 is TGCGCCAGCAGCTTGTCGGGGGGAGATTCACCCCTCCACTTT. Protein product: CASSLSGGDSPLHF.